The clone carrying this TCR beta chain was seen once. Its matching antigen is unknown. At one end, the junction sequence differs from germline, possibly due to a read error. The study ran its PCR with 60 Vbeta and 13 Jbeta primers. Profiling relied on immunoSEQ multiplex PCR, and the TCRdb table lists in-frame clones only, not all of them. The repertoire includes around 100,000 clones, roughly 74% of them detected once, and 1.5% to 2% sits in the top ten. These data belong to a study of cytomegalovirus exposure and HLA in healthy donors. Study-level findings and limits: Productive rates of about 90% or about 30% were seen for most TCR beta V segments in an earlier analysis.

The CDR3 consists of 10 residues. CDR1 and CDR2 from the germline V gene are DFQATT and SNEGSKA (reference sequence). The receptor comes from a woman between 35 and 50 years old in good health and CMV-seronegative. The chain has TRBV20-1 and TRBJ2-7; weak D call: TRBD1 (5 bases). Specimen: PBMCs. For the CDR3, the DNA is TGTAGAACAGGACAACACGAGCAGTACTTC. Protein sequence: CRTGQHEQYF.